This T cell receptor beta chain derives from a study of technical replicates of blood from a handful of donors. Profiling relied on immunoSEQ multiplex PCR, and the TCRdb table lists in-frame clones only, not all of them. The sample carries around 83,000 clones, roughly 92% recorded once. What was sequenced was T cells isolated from PBMCs. The receptor's source is a human donor in good health.

Written as DNA, the CDR3 is TGTGCCAGCAGTCAGACTAGCGGGAGTGCGTCAGGCCTCCAAGAGACCCAGTACTTC. The encoded protein is CASSQTSGSASGLQETQYF. The rearrangement links TRBV28 to TRBJ2-5; 12 bases are shared with TRBD2. After removal of 5 bases from V and 1 base from J, the junction contained 14 bases not matched to a gene. Per the germline V gene, CDR1 is MDHEN and CDR2 is SYDVKM. The CDR3 is made up of 19 amino acids.